Below are 20 T cell receptor beta chains sequenced from a single sample in a study of shared clonotypes between healthy human individuals. Generated by immunoSEQ multiplex PCR, the TCRdb table keeps only in-frame clones and is missing some. The repertoire holds about 2.4 million clones, with around nine tenths as singletons. The sample taken for sequencing was naive CD4+ T cells sorted from blood. Subset specified: CD45RA+ positively selected. The receptors were gathered from a man younger than 35 in good health.

The genes are TRBV5-1 and TRBJ2-1; D might be TRBD1 (5 bases). Germline V gene lookup returns CDR1 SGHRS and CDR2 YFSETQ. This CDR3 contains 15 residues. The V gene lost 0 bases and the J gene lost 8 bases, with 15 bases spanning the gap. In DNA, the CDR3 is TGCGCCAGCAGCTTGGCTGGACACCCTTTCGATGAGCAGTTCTTC. Translation: CASSLAGHPFDEQFF.

The chain carries TRBV4-2 and TRBJ2-3; 10 bases align to TRBD2. Per the germline V gene, CDR1 is LGHNA and CDR2 is YNFKEQ. The ends lost 0 bases at V and 1 base at J; junction bases unmatched: 4. The CDR3 has 17 amino acids. The CDR3 coding sequence is TGTGCCAGCAGCCAAGACTGGCTAGCGGGGGGCACAGATACGCAGTATTTT. It is translated as CASSQDWLAGGTDTQYF.

The chain links TRBV7-2 to TRBJ1-5; 8 positions match TRBD1. CDR3 size: 15 residues. The germline V gene encodes CDR1 SGHTA and CDR2 FQGNSA. V was clipped by 4 bases and J by 2 bases; unmatched bases: 4. The CDR3 bases are TGTGCCAGCAGCTCCTCGACAGGGGGCAATCAGCCCCAGCATTTT. It specifies CASSSSTGGNQPQHF.

The rearrangement joins TRBV4-3 to TRBJ2-5; D is possibly TRBD2 (6 bases). V shed 2 bases and J shed 4 bases, with 14 bases lying between them. Looked up from germline, CDR1 is LGHNA and CDR2 is YSLEER. The CDR3 consists of 15 residues. CDR3 loop: CASSQTGGPGETQYF. Written as DNA, the CDR3 is TGCGCCAGCAGCCAAACTGGAGGGCCGGGAGAGACCCAGTACTTC.

The rearrangement joins TRBV2 to TRBJ2-5; 9 bases fit TRBD2. Germline CDR1 reads SNHLY; CDR2 reads FYNNEI. V shed 6 bases, J shed 5 bases, and the junction held 10 bases outside the gene matches. The CDR3 extends over 15 amino acids. CDR3 residues: CASRPSGSGGETQYF. The CDR3 bases are TGTGCCAGCAGACCCTCGGGGAGCGGGGGGGAGACCCAGTACTTC. The full variable domain, rest sourced from reference TRBV2 and TRBJ2-5, is EPEVTQTPSHQVTQMGQEVILRCVPISNHLYFYWYRQILGQKVEFLVSFYNNEISEKSEIFDDQFSVERPDGSNFTLKIRSTKLEDSAMYFCASRPSGSGGETQYFGPGTRLLVL.

The chain has TRBV4-3 and TRBJ2-3, with 7 bases matching TRBD2. Germline CDR1 reads LGHNA; CDR2 reads YSLEER. The V segment lost 0 bases and the J segment 7 bases; nucleotides outside the gene matches: 7. CDR3 size: 15 residues. The CDR3 loop reads CASSQDRGSMYTQYF. The CDR3 DNA reads as TGCGCCAGCAGCCAAGACCGCGGGAGCATGTATACGCAGTATTTT.

V usage is TRBV5-1 and J usage is TRBJ1-2; TRBD1 agrees at 8 bases. The CDR3 extends over 16 amino acids. The germline V gene encodes CDR1 SGHRS and CDR2 YFSETQ. The junction had 9 bases not matched to a gene; V was cut back by 0 bases and J by 5 bases. The CDR3 sequence: CASSLDGQGIPYGYTF. The CDR3 bases are TGCGCCAGCAGCTTGGATGGACAGGGCATACCTTATGGCTACACCTTC.

The rearrangement links TRBV9 to TRBJ1-1; no clear D. The length of the CDR3 is 15 residues. Per germline, CDR1 SGDLS and CDR2 YYNGEE. The V gene lost 5 bases and the J gene lost 1 base, with 15 bases spanning the gap. The CDR3 region is CASSGKTASNTEAFF. CDR3 coding DNA: TGTGCCAGCAGTGGAAAGACGGCTTCGAACACTGAAGCTTTCTTT.

The genes are TRBV11-3 and TRBJ2-1; 15 nucleotides match TRBD2. Germline V gene sequence: CDR1 SGHNT, CDR2 YENEEA. J lost 8 bases, V lost 4 bases, and 9 bases had no gene match. The CDR3 contains 17 residues. CDR3 coding DNA: TGTGCCAGCAGCTCCGGACTAGCGGGGGGGCTCGGCGATGAGCAGTTCTTC. Protein product: CASSSGLAGGLGDEQFF.

The chain links TRBV6-1 to TRBJ2-4, with D uncertain. The CDR3 length is 13 residues. The germline V and J ends were trimmed by 1 base and 2 bases, with 3 bases remaining between them. CDR1 and CDR2 (germline): MNHNS, SASEGT. CDR3 sequence reads: CASSEVTKNIQYF. CDR3 in DNA: TGTGCCAGCAGTGAAGTTACCAAAAACATTCAGTACTTC.

The chain has TRBV5-1 and TRBJ2-3; 9 bases agree with TRBD1. The CDR3 spans 16 residues. Looked up from germline, CDR1 is SGHRS and CDR2 is YFSETQ. The J segment lost 4 bases and the V segment lost 0 bases, leaving 6 bases of the junction unmatched. The CDR3 here is CASSLDGTGRPDTQYF. The DNA of the CDR3 is TGCGCCAGCAGCTTGGACGGGACAGGGCGTCCAGATACGCAGTATTTT.

The chain combines TRBV30 with TRBJ2-7, with 11 nucleotides matching TRBD2. Germline V gene lookup returns CDR1 GTSNPN and CDR2 SVGIG (reference sequence). V lost 0 bases and J lost 7; bases outside the gene matches: 5. This CDR3 region has 14 residues. CDR3: CAWSVTSGMREQYF. The DNA of the CDR3 is TGTGCCTGGAGTGTGACTAGCGGGATGAGGGAGCAGTACTTC.

This chain joins TRBV27 and TRBJ2-7, with D unresolved. The V and J ends lost 6 bases and 6 bases respectively, with 12 bases between them. This CDR3 has 12 residues. The germline V gene has CDR1 MNHEY and CDR2 SMNVEV (reference sequence). CDR3 nucleotide sequence: TGTGCCAGCAGGGCGGCCCGACTCGAGCAGTACTTC. This encodes CASRAARLEQYF.

The chain joins TRBV9 to TRBJ1-4, with 11 bases fitting TRBD1. V lost 4 bases to trimming and J lost 7 bases; unmatched junction nucleotides: 18. This CDR3 is 19 amino acids long. The V gene's germline CDR1 is SGDLS and CDR2 YYNGEE. Here the CDR3 reads CASSPMIGTGGGKLEKLFF. The CDR3 DNA is TGTGCCAGCAGCCCCATGATTGGGACAGGGGGGGGAAAACTTGAAAAACTGTTTTTT.

The chain employs TRBV5-1 and TRBJ2-5, with D hard to call. Trimming pared 4 bases from V and 1 base from J, leaving 11 bases between. The CDR3 totals 14 residues. Germline values: CDR1 SGHRS, CDR2 YFSETQ. CDR3 sequence reads: CASSTDGVQETQYF. DNA of the CDR3: TGCGCCAGCAGCACTGATGGCGTCCAAGAGACCCAGTACTTC. The whole variable domain, filled in from reference TRBV5-1 and TRBJ2-5, reads KAGVTQTPRYLIKTRGQQVTLSCSPISGHRSVSWYQQTPGQGLQFLFEYFSETQRNKGNFPGRFSGRQFSNSRSEMNVSTLELGDSALYLCASSTDGVQETQYFGPGTRLLVL.

The chain recombines TRBV10-2 with TRBJ1-1, with TRBD1 identical over 10 bases. After removal of 8 bases from V and 4 bases from J, the junction contained 4 bases not matched to a gene. Germline V lookup: CDR1 WSHSY, CDR2 SAAADI. The CDR3 runs 13 residues. CDR3 DNA: TGCGCCAGCCGACAGGGGGCGGGCACTGAAGCTTTCTTT. This encodes CASRQGAGTEAFF.

The J gene is TRBJ1-2, the V gene TRBV5-1; D is ambiguous. Trimming shortened V by 7 bases and J by 8 bases, and 12 bases separated the two germline ends. The CDR3 is made up of 11 amino acids. Germline CDR1 reads SGHRS; CDR2 reads YFSETQ. CDR3 loop: CASRGLGGYTF. The DNA of the CDR3 is TGCGCCAGCCGAGGGTTAGGAGGCTACACCTTC.

This clone was found a few times. This chain connects TRBV5-6 to TRBJ1-6; D gene unclear. CDR1 and CDR2 from the germline V gene are SGHDT and YYEEEE. This CDR3 is 15 amino acids long. Trimming left V 4 bases short and J 8 bases short, with 16 bases between. The CDR3: CASSPERGWDSPLHF. In nucleotides, the CDR3 is TGTGCCAGCAGCCCCGAACGGGGTTGGGATTCACCCCTCCACTTT.

This chain connects TRBV7-9 to TRBJ1-4; D is perhaps TRBD1 (5 bases). Deletions cut 6 bases from V and 7 bases from J, with 12 bases between. This CDR3 spans 13 amino acids. The germline gives CDR1 SEHNR, CDR2 FQNEAQ (reference sequence). Here the CDR3 DNA reads TGTGCCAGCAGGAGGGGTCAGGGTGAAAAACTGTTTTTT. This translates into CASRRGQGEKLFF.

This clone came up once. The CDR3 sequence: CASSQVGGQGRYTGELFF. CDR3 coding DNA: TGCGCCAGCAGCCAAGTAGGTGGGCAGGGGCGTTACACCGGGGAGCTGTTTTTT. This chain links TRBV4-1 with TRBJ2-2, with a tentative D call TRBD1 (6 bases). The CDR3 loop spans 18 amino acids. The V gene lost 1 base and the J gene lost 3 bases, with 18 bases spanning the gap. In germline, CDR1 is MGHRA, CDR2 YSYEKL.